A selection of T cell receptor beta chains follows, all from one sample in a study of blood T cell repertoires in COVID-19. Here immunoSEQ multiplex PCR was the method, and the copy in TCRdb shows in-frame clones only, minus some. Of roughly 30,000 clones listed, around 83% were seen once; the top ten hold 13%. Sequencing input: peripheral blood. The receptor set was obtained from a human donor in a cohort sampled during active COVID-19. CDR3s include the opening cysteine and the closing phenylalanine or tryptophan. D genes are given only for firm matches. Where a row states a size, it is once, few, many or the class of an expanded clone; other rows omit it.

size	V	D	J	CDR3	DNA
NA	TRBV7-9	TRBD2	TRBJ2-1	CASSRYSGGYNEQFF	TGTGCCAGCAGCCGCTATAGCGGGGGCTACAATGAGCAGTTCTTC
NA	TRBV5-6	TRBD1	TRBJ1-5	CASSLGGRDRANQPQHF	TGTGCCAGCAGCTTGGGGGGCCGGGACAGGGCCAATCAGCCCCAGCATTTT
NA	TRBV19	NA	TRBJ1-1	CASDTGRGTEAFF	TGTGCCAGTGATACAGGGAGAGGGACTGAAGCTTTCTTT
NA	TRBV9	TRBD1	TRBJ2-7	CASSVSEDRTYEQYF	TGTGCCAGCAGCGTTAGCGAGGACAGGACCTACGAGCAGTACTTC
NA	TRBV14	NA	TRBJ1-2	CASSRNRDSDGYTF	TGTGCCAGCAGCCGCAACAGGGATTCGGATGGCTACACCTTC
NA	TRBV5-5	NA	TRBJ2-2	CASSLFGGENTGELFF	TGTGCCAGCAGCTTGTTCGGCGGAGAGAACACCGGGGAGCTGTTTTTT
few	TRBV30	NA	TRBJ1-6	CAWRALRVENSPLHF	TGTGCCTGGAGGGCTCTCAGGGTAGAAAATTCACCCCTCCACTTT
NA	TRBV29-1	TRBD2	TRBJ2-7	CSVWTSGGAYEQYF	TGCAGCGTTTGGACTAGCGGGGGGGCCTACGAGCAGTACTTC
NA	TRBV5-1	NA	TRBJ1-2	CASTGGNYGYTF	TGCGCCAGCACCGGCGGTAACTATGGCTACACCTTC
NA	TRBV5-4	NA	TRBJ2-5	CASSLLTEETQYF	TGTGCCAGCAGCTTACTCACGGAAGAGACCCAGTACTTC
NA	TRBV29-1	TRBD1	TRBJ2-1	CSVEGVDRGIYNEQFF	TGCAGCGTTGAAGGGGTGGACAGGGGGATATACAATGAGCAGTTCTTC
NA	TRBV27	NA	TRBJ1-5	CASSSRGPRPQHF	TGTGCCAGCAGTTCCAGGGGCCCGAGGCCCCAGCATTTT
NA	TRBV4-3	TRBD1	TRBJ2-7	CASSQAGQGSYEQYF	TGCGCCAGCAGCCAAGCCGGACAGGGATCCTACGAGCAGTACTTC
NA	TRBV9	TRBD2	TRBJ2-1	CASSVETPVGLAGLRSSYNEQFF	TGTGCCAGCAGCGTAGAAACTCCTGTAGGACTAGCGGGACTTAGGAGCTCCTACAATGAGCAGTTCTTC
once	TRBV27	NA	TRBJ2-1	CASSLEHGYNEQFF	TGTGCCAGCAGTTTGGAGCACGGGTACAATGAGCAGTTCTTC
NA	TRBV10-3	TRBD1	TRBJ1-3	CAISAGQGRASGNTIYF	TGTGCCATCAGTGCGGGACAGGGCCGGGCCTCTGGAAACACCATATATTTT
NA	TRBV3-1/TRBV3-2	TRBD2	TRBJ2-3	CATLAGRGTTQYF	TGTGCCACCCTAGCGGGGAGGGGGACTACGCAGTATTTT
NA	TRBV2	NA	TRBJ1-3	CASSVQGAPGNTIYF	TGTGCCAGCAGTGTTCAAGGGGCACCCGGAAACACCATATATTTT
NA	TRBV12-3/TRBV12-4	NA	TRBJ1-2	CASSALGGAGYTF	TGTGCCAGCAGTGCCCTCGGGGGGGCAGGCTACACCTTC
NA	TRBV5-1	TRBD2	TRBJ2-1	CASSLGLAGVNEQFF	TGCGCCAGCAGCTTGGGACTAGCGGGGGTCAATGAGCAGTTCTTC
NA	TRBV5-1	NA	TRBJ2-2	CASSLAGDTGELFF	TGCGCCAGCAGCTTGGCCGGGGACACCGGGGAGCTGTTTTTT
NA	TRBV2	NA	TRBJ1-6	CASSEQGVDSPLHF	TGTGCCAGCAGTGAACAGGGTGTGGATTCACCCCTCCACTTT
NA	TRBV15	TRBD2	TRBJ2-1	CATSRERSGGTNEQFF	TGTGCCACCAGCAGAGAACGTAGCGGGGGGACGAATGAGCAGTTCTTC
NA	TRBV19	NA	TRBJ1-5	CASNRRGSGNQPQHF	TGTGCCAGTAACAGAAGGGGGTCCGGCAATCAGCCCCAGCATTTT
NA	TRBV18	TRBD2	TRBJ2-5	CASSLGGKPETQYF	TGTGCCAGCTCACTCGGGGGGAAACCGGAGACCCAGTACTTC
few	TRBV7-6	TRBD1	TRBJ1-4	CASSLNRGSNEKLFF	TGTGCCAGCAGCTTAAACAGGGGGTCTAATGAAAAACTGTTTTTT
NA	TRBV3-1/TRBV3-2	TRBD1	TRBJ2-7	CASSDHRDRYYEQYF	TGTGCCAGCAGCGACCATCGGGACAGGTACTACGAGCAGTACTTC
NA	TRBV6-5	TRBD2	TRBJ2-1	CASSYSSSGAKGEQFF	TGTGCCAGCAGTTACTCTTCTAGCGGGGCTAAGGGTGAGCAGTTCTTC
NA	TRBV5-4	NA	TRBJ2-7	CASSLWGQVYEQYF	TGTGCCAGCAGCTTGTGGGGGCAGGTTTACGAGCAGTACTTC
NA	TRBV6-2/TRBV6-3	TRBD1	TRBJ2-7	CASSFSGQINSYEQYF	TGTGCCAGCAGTTTTTCGGGACAGATAAACTCCTACGAGCAGTACTTC
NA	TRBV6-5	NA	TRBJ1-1	CASSYQGSGTEAFF	TGTGCCAGCAGTTATCAGGGTAGCGGCACTGAAGCTTTCTTT